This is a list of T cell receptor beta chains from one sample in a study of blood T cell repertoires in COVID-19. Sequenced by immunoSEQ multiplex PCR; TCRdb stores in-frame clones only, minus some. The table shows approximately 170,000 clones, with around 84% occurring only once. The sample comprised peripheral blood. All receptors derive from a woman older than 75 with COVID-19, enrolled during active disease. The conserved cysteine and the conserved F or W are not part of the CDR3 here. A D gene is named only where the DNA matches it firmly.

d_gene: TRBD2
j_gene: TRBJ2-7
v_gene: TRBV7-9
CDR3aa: ASSGTSKYEQY

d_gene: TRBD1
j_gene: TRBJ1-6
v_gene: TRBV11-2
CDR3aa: ASSPSGTGVYNSPLH

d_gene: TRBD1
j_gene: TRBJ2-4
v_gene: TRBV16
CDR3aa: ASSQLRGQGSAKNIQY

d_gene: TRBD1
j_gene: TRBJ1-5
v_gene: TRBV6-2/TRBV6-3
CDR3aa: ASSYPIGTGGNQPQH

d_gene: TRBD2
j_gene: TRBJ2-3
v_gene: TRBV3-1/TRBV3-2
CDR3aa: ASSQAGLAGARGTQY

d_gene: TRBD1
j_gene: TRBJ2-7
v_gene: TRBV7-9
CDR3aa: ASIPVGQGASYEQY

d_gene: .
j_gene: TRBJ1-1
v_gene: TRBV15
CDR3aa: ATSRDREILNTEAF

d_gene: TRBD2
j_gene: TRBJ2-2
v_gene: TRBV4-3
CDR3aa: ASSQGTSGLPGELF

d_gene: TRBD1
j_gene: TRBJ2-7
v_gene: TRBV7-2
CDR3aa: ASRRDRSSYEQY

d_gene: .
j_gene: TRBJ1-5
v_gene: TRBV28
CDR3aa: ASSFGATAYQPQH

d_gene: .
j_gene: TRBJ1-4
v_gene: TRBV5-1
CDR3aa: ASSPGVESNEKLF

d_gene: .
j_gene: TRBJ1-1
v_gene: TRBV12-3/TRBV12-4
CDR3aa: ASSITANTEAF

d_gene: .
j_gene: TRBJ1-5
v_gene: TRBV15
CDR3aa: ATSREGPQH

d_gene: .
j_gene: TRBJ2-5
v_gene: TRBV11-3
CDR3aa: ASSLGVQETQY

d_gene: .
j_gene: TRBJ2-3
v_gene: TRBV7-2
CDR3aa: ASSLSGSPTDTQY